A single sample gave rise to the 13 T cell receptor beta chains below, sequenced in a study of cytomegalovirus exposure and HLA in healthy donors. PCR involved 60 Vbeta and 13 Jbeta primers. Assay: immunoSEQ multiplex PCR; the TCRdb copy retains only in-frame clones and omits some. The sample shows 45,000 to 60,000 clones, and less than 4% sits with its ten largest clones. The specimen was PBMCs. These receptors were taken from a male donor in good health and CMV-seronegative.

The chain recombines TRBV19 with TRBJ1-6; tentative D call: TRBD1 (5 bases). Looked up from germline, CDR1 is LNHDA and CDR2 is SQIVND (reference sequence). The CDR3 runs 13 residues. Trimming pared 2 bases from V and 7 bases from J, leaving 6 bases between. For the CDR3, the DNA is TGTGCCAGTAGTATACAGGGAAATTCACCCCTCCACTTT. Amino acid sequence: CASSIQGNSPLHF. The full variable domain, rest sourced from reference TRBV19 and TRBJ1-6, is DGGITQSPKYLFRKEGQNVTLSCEQNLNHDAMYWYRQDPGQGLRLIYYSQIVNDFQKGDIAEGYSVSREKKESFPLTVTSAQKNPTAFYLCASSIQGNSPLHFGNGTRLTVT.

Note on this clone: Additional DNA sequences in this sample encode the identical CDR3. The chain couples TRBV7-2 to TRBJ2-6; D unresolved. Germline lookup yields CDR1 SGHTA and CDR2 FQGNSA. The CDR3 has 14 amino acids. The V end lost 5 bases, the J end lost 0 bases, and 5 bases lay between the germline ends. CDR3 amino acids: CASSPNSGANVLTF. The DNA of the CDR3 is TGTGCCAGCAGCCCTAACTCTGGGGCCAACGTCCTGACTTTC.

The gene calls are TRBV7-9 and TRBJ2-2, with D unclear. V gave up 11 bases and J gave up 3 bases, with 19 bases separating them. Looked up from germline, CDR1 is SEHNR and CDR2 is FQNEAQ (reference sequence). The CDR3 has 15 amino acids. The CDR3 DNA reads TGTGCCGCAATGTCGGGTATAACGGACACCGGGGAGCTGTTTTTT. This sequence encodes CAAMSGITDTGELFF.

The chain carries TRBV18 and TRBJ1-5; TRBD1 aligns across 7 bases. The CDR3 has 13 amino acids. Germline trimming cut 8 bases from V and 5 bases from J; bases unmatched to any gene: 6. Germline assignment: CDR1 KGHSH and CDR2 LQKENI. The CDR3 region has the DNA TGTGCCAGCGCAGGGGGTGGAGATCAGCCCCAGCATTTT. It translates to CASAGGGDQPQHF. The full variable domain, its missing parts supplied by reference TRBV18 and TRBJ1-5, is NAGVMQNPRHLVRRRGQEARLRCSPMKGHSHVYWYRQLPEEGLKFMVYLQKENIIDESGMPKERFSAEFPKEGPSILRIQQVVRGDSAAYFCASAGGGDQPQHFGDGTRLSIL.

V is TRBV14 and J is TRBJ1-1; no clear D gene. Deletions cut 1 base from V and 0 bases from J, with 18 bases between. CDR1 is SGHDN and CDR2 is FVKESK in the germline V gene. This CDR3 is built from 18 residues. CDR3 coding DNA: TGTGCCAGCAGCCAAGGAGGAGGGCAGACGAGAATGAACACTGAAGCTTTCTTT. Translation gives CASSQGGGQTRMNTEAFF.

The chain has TRBV5-1 and TRBJ2-5, with 8 bases lining up with TRBD1. Trimming at V came to 0 bases and at J to 5 bases, leaving 9 bases not matched to a gene. Germline CDR1 reads SGHRS; CDR2 reads YFSETQ. This CDR3 spans 16 amino acids. CDR3: CASSLGPQGVLETQYF. The CDR3 region has the DNA TGCGCCAGCAGCTTGGGGCCACAGGGGGTTCTCGAGACCCAGTACTTC.

This chain joins TRBV7-3 and TRBJ1-2; tentative D call: TRBD1 (6 bases). This CDR3 comprises 13 residues. Per the germline V gene, CDR1 is SGHTA and CDR2 is FQGTGA. With 3 bases removed from V and 7 bases from J, the gap between germline ends came to 12 bases. The CDR3 region is CASSLTGRGGYTF. The CDR3 DNA reads as TGTGCCAGCAGCTTGACAGGCCGAGGTGGCTACACCTTC. Full variable domain (missing parts from reference TRBV7-3 and TRBJ1-2): GAGVSQTPSNKVTEKGKYVELRCDPISGHTALYWYRQSLGQGPEFLIYFQGTGAADDSGLPNDRFFAVRPEGSVSTLKIQRTERGDSAVYLCASSLTGRGGYTFGSGTRLTVV.

The gene calls are TRBV21-1 and TRBJ2-7; the table's TRBD1 call for D was not verified on the DNA. TRBV21-1 is flagged as a pseudogene. This CDR3 spans 15 amino acids. CDR3 sequence reads: CASSKNARIPYEQYF. In DNA form, the CDR3 reads TGTGCCAGCAGCAAAAACGCCAGAATCCCCTACGAGCAGTACTTC.

On this clone itself: Relative to the germline gene, one junction end is altered; a read error may explain this. V and J are TRBV7-2 and TRBJ2-5; 11 bases are a match to TRBD2. CDR3 size: 17 residues. The germline CDR1 and CDR2 sequences are SGHTA and FQGNSA. CDR3 protein: CSSSLALAGGTQETQYF. The CDR3 DNA is TGTTCCAGCAGCCTTGCCTTAGCGGGGGGGACCCAAGAGACCCAGTACTTC.

This sequence joins TRBV13 and TRBJ1-3; D unresolved. There are 17 residues in the CDR3. CDR1 is PRHDT and CDR2 is FYEKMQ in the germline V gene (reference sequence). The V gene lost 5 bases and the J gene lost 8 bases, with 25 bases spanning the gap. The CDR3: CASSGYGVVEIGDTIYF. In DNA form, the CDR3 reads TGTGCCAGCAGCGGGTACGGGGTAGTCGAAATAGGTGACACCATATATTTT.

The chain recombines TRBV5-4 with TRBJ2-1, with 10 bases that match TRBD2. Germline loops: CDR1 SGHNT, CDR2 YYREEE (reference sequence). The CDR3 has 18 amino acids. The junction had 11 bases not matched to a gene; V was cut back by 0 bases and J by 5 bases. The CDR3 DNA sequence: TGTGCCAGCAGCTTGGCGAAGTGGAGCGGGGGGGGTGACAATGAGCAGTTCTTC. Residues: CASSLAKWSGGGDNEQFF.

CDR3 in amino acids: CASSLGQAGNTIYF. CDR3 nucleotide sequence: TGCGCCAGCAGCCTAGGACAGGCGGGAAACACCATATATTTT. V is TRBV5-1 and J is TRBJ1-3; 7 positions match TRBD1. The CDR3 is 14 amino acids. The V and J ends lost 4 bases and 4 bases, in that order; junction bases with no gene match: 5. Germline loops: CDR1 SGHRS, CDR2 YFSETQ. Drawing the rest from reference TRBV5-1 and TRBJ1-3, the complete variable domain is KAGVTQTPRYLIKTRGQQVTLSCSPISGHRSVSWYQQTPGQGLQFLFEYFSETQRNKGNFPGRFSGRQFSNSRSEMNVSTLELGDSALYLCASSLGQAGNTIYFGEGSWLTVV.

Measured by frequency, this clone is medium-sized (0.01 to 0.1%). This chain joins TRBV5-5 and TRBJ2-7; D may be TRBD1 (6 bases). The CDR3 length is 15 residues. Trimming pared 3 bases from V and 3 bases from J, leaving 16 bases between. Germline assignment: CDR1 SGHKS and CDR2 YYEKEE (reference sequence). The CDR3 region is CASSSPGQRGYEQYF. The CDR3 bases are TGTGCCAGCAGCTCCCCGGGACAAAGAGGCTACGAGCAGTACTTC.